This TCR beta chain derives from a study of T cells in Graves' hyperthyroidism and ophthalmopathy. Researchers took RNA transcripts and amplified the TCR beta CDR3 regions from them. During a first-round RT-PCR of the TCR CDR3, the HTBI primer set was used. TCRdb itself ran the multiplex PCR reads through MiXCR, one entry per CDR3 protein. The sample carries about 710,000 distinct CDR3 sequences, around 15% recorded once. Notes on the study in general: Within blood appeared most thyroid clonotypes that had expanded above 0.001.

Only a few counts were recorded for this clonotype. No antigen is known for it. Newly diagnosed hyperthyroidism, duration under 2 months, in patients aged 18 to 65. Exclusion criteria comprised uncontrolled infection, other autoimmune disease, pregnancy or lactation. The sample consisted of blood. This receptor was identified in a young man with Graves' hyperthyroidism.

The CDR3 region is CASSLVFGPSSYNEQFF. CDR3 sequence (DNA): TGTGCCAGCAGCTTAGTTTTCGGCCCTAGCTCCTACAATGAGCAGTTCTTC. This chain joins TRBV11-2 and TRBJ2-1; D is ambiguous. In germline, CDR1 is SGHAT, CDR2 FQNNGV. The CDR3 extends over 17 amino acids. V dropped 1 base and J dropped 0 bases, with 13 bases sitting between them.